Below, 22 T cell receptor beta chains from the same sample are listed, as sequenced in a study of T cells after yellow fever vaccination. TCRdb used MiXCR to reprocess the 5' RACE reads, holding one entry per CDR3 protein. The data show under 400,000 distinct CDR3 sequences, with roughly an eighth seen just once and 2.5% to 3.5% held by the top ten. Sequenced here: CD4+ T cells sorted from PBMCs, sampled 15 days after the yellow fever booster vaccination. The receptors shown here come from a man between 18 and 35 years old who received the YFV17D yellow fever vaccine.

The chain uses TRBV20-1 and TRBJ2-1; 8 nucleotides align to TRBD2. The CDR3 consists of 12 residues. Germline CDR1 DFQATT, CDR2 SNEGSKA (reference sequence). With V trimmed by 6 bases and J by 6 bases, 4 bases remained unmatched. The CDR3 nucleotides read TGCAGTGCCCGGGGGGGCGGCAATGAGCAGTTCTTC. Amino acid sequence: CSARGGGNEQFF.

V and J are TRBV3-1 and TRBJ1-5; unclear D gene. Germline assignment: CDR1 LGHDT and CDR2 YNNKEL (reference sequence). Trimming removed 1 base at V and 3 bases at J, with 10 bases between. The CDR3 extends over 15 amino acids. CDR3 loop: CASSQGWRNNQPQHF. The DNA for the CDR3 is TGTGCCAGCAGCCAAGGTTGGCGCAACAATCAGCCCCAGCATTTT.

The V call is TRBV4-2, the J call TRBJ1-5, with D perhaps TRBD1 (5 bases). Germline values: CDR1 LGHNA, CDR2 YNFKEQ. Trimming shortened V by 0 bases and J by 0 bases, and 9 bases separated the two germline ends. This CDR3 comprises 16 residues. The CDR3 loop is CASSQDGGASNQPQHF. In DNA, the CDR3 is TGTGCCAGCAGCCAAGATGGCGGGGCTAGCAATCAGCCCCAGCATTTT.

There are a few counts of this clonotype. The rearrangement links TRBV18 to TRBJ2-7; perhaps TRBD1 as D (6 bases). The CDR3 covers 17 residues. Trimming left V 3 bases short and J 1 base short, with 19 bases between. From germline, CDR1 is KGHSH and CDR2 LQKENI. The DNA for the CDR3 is TGTGCCAGCTCACCGAACAGGGTACCTTCGGGGTCCTACGAGCAGTACTTC. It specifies CASSPNRVPSGSYEQYF.

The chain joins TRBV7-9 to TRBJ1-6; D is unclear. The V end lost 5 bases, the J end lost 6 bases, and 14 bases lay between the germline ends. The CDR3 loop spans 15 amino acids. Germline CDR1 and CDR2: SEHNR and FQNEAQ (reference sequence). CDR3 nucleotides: TGTGCCAGCAGCCAGGACGCCTATCTTAATTCACCCCTCCACTTT. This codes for CASSQDAYLNSPLHF.

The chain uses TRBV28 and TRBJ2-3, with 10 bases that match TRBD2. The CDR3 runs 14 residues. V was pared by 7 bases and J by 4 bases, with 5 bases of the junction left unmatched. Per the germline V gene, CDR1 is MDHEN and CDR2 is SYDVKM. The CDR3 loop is CASKSGGAADTQYF. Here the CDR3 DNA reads TGTGCCAGCAAAAGCGGGGGGGCGGCAGATACGCAGTATTTT.

This CDR3 reads CASSARVGEKLFF. CDR3 in DNA: TGTGCCAGCAGCGCCAGGGTGGGGGAAAAACTGTTTTTT. V is TRBV5-6 and J is TRBJ1-4, with D possibly being TRBD1 (5 bases). This CDR3 comprises 13 residues. The germline gives CDR1 SGHDT, CDR2 YYEEEE. The V end was cut by 4 bases, the J end by 8 bases, with 12 bases between.

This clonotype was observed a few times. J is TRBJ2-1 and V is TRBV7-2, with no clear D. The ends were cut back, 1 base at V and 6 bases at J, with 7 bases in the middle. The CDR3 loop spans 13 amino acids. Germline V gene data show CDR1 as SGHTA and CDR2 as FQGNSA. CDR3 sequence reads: CASSLDWSNEQFF. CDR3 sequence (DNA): TGTGCCAGCAGCTTAGACTGGAGCAATGAGCAGTTCTTC.

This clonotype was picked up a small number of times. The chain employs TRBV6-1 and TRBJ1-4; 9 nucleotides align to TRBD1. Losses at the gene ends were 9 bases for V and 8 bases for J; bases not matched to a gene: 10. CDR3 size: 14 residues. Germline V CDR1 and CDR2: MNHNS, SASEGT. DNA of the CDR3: TGTGCCAGTCTACGTCAAGGGACAGGGGAAAAACTGTTTTTT. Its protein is CASLRQGTGEKLFF.

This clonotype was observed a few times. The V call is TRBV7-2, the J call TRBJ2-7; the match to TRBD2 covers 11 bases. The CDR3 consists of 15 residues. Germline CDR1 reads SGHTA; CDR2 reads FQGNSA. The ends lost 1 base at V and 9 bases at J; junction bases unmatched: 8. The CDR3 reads CASSLVVSGGDGQYV. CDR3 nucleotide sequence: TGTGCCAGCAGCTTAGTGGTTAGCGGGGGGGACGGGCAGTACGTC.

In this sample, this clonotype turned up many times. This chain's CDR3 is CASTSGTGGVNEQFF. CDR3 coding DNA: TGTGCCAGCACCTCCGGGACAGGGGGCGTGAATGAGCAGTTCTTC. The chain is built from TRBV12-3 or TRBV12-4 and TRBJ2-1; TRBD1 agrees at 12 bases. The length of the CDR3 is 15 residues. J lost 7 bases, V lost 7 bases, and 8 bases had no gene match.

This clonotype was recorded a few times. The chain's CDR3 is CSARVSGMEGYTF. DNA of the CDR3: TGCAGTGCTAGAGTATCCGGGATGGAAGGCTACACCTTC. The gene calls are TRBV20-1 and TRBJ1-2; D not certain. V shed 1 base and J shed 8 bases, with 14 bases lying between them. CDR3 size: 13 residues. In germline, CDR1 is DFQATT, CDR2 SNEGSKA (reference sequence).

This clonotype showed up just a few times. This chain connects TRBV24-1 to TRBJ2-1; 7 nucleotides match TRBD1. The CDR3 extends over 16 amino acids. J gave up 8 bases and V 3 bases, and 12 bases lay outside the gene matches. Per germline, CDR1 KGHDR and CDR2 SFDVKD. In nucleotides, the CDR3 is TGTGCCACCAGTGATCCTCCCCGACAGGGCGTACATGAGCAGTTCTTC. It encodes CATSDPPRQGVHEQFF.

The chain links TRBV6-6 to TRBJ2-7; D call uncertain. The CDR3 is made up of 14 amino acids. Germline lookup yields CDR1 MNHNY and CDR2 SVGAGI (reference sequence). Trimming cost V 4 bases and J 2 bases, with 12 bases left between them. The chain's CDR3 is CASSSMDRPYEQYV. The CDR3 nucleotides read TGTGCCAGCAGTTCCATGGACCGGCCCTACGAGCAGTACGTC.

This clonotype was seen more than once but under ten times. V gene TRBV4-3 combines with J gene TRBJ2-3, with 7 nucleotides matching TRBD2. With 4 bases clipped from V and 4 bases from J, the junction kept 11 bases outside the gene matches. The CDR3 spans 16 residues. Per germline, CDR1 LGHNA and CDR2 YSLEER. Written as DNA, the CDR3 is TGCGCCAGCAGCCGTAGAGCCGGACGGGGGGCAGATACGCAGTATTTT. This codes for CASSRRAGRGADTQYF.

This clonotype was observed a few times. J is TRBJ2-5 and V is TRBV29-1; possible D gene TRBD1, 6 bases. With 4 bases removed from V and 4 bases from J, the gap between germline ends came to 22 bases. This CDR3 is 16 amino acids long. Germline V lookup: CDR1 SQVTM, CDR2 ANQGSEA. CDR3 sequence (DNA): TGCAGCGTTGCGCGTGGGGGCTCGGGTGCTAGAGAGACCCAGTACTTC. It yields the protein CSVARGGSGARETQYF.

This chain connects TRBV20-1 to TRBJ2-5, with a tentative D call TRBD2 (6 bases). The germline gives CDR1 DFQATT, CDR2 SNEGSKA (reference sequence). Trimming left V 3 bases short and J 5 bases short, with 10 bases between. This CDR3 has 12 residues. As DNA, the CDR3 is TGCAGTGCTAGGGAGGGGAGGGAGACCCAGTACTTC. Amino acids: CSAREGRETQYF.

This chain's CDR3 is CASRGLVTQYF. DNA for the CDR3: TGTGCCAGCAGGGGTTTGGTTACGCAGTATTTT. V usage is TRBV7-2 and J usage is TRBJ2-3; D is uncertain. This CDR3 is 11 amino acids long. V was cut by 6 bases and J by 8 bases, with 9 bases left in between. CDR1 is SGHTA and CDR2 is FQGNSA in the germline V gene.

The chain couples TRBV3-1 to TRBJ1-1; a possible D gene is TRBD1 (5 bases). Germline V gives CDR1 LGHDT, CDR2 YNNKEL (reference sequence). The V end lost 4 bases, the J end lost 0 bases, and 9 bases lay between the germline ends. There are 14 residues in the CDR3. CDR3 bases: TGTGCCAGCAGCCGGGGCAGTTTGAACACTGAAGCTTTCTTT. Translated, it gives CASSRGSLNTEAFF. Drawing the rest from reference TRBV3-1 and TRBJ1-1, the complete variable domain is DTAVSQTPKYLVTQMGNDKSIKCEQNLGHDTMYWYKQDSKKFLKIMFSYNNKELIINETVPNRFSPKSPDKAHLNLHINSLELGDSAVYFCASSRGSLNTEAFFGQGTRLTVV.

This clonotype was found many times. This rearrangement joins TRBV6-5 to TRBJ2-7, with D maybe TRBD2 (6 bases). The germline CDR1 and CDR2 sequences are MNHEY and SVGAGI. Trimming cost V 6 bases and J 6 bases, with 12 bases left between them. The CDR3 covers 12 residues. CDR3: CASRERRGEQYF. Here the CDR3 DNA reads TGTGCCAGCAGGGAGCGGCGGGGCGAGCAGTACTTC.

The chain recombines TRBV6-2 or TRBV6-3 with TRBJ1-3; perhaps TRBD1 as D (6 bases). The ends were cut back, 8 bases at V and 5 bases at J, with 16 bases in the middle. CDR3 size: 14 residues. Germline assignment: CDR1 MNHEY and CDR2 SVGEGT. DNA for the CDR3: TGTGCCAGCGGGACCGACAGGCGGCGAAACACCATATATTTT. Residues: CASGTDRRRNTIYF.

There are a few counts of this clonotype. The CDR3 DNA sequence: TGCAGTGCATCGGACACAAACACCGGGGAGCTGTTTTTT. Translated: CSASDTNTGELFF. This rearrangement joins TRBV20-1 to TRBJ2-2; TRBD1 is a possible D gene (5 bases). CDR1 and CDR2 (germline): DFQATT, SNEGSKA (reference sequence). The CDR3 extends over 13 amino acids. V lost 6 bases to trimming and J lost 2 bases, with 10 bases between them.